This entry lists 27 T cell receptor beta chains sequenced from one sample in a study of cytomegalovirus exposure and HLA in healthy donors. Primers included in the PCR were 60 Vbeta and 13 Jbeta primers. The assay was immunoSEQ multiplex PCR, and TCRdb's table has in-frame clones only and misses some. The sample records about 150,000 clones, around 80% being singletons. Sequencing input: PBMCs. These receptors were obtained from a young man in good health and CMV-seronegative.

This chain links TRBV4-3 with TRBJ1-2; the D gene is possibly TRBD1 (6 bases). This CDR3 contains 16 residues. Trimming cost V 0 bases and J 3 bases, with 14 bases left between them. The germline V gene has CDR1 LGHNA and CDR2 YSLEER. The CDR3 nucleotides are TGCGCCAGCAGCCAAGATCCTCAGGGGACCTACTATGGCTACACCTTC. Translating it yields CASSQDPQGTYYGYTF.

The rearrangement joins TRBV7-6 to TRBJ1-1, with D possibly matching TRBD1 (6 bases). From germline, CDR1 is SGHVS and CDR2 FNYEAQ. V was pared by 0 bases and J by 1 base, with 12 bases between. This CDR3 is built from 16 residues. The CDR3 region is CASSLAFRGQNTEAFF. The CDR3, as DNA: TGTGCCAGCAGCTTAGCTTTCAGGGGACAGAACACTGAAGCTTTCTTT.

The CDR3 DNA reads TGTGCCAGCAGCTTACTAGCGGGAGTTGGAGATACGCAGTATTTT. This translates into CASSLLAGVGDTQYF. The chain links TRBV5-6 to TRBJ2-3, with TRBD2 matching over 11 bases. Per germline, CDR1 SGHDT and CDR2 YYEEEE. The CDR3 runs 15 residues. J lost 5 bases, V lost 2 bases, and 4 bases had no gene match.

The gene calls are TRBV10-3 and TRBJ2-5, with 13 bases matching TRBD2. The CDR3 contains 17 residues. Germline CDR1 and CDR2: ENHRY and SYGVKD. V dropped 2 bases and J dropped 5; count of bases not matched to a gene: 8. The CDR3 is CAISEGGTSGNRETQYF. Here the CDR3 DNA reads TGTGCCATCAGTGAGGGGGGGACTAGCGGGAACCGGGAGACCCAGTACTTC.

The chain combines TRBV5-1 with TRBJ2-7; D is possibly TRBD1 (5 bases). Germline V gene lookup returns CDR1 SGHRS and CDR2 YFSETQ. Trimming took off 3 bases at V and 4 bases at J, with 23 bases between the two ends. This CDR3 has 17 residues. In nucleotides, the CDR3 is TGCGCCAGCAGCTCCGCCCCCGACAGTGTAAATGGGTACGAGCAGTACTTC. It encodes CASSSAPDSVNGYEQYF.

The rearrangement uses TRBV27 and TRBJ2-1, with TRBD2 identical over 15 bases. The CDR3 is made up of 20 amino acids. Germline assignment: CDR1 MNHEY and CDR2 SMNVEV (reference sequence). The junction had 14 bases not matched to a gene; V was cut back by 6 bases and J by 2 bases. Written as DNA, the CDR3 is TGTGCCAGCAGACCGCCTGGCGGGACTAGCGGGGGGCCGCCCTACAATGAGCAGTTCTTC. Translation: CASRPPGGTSGGPPYNEQFF.

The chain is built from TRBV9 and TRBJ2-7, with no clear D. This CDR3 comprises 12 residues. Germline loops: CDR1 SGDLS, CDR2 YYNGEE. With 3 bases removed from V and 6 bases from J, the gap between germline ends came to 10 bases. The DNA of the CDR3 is TGTGCCAGCAGCGGCAACACGGGCGAGCAGTACTTC. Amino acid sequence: CASSGNTGEQYF.

The chain's CDR3 is CASSTPDRGRNTGELFF. The CDR3, as DNA: TGTGCCAGTAGTACCCCGGACAGGGGGCGCAACACCGGGGAGCTGTTTTTT. The genes are TRBV19 and TRBJ2-2; 11 nucleotides line up with TRBD1. The length of the CDR3 is 17 residues. Germline-derived CDR1 and CDR2 are LNHDA and SQIVND (reference sequence). The V gene end was trimmed by 4 bases and the J gene end by 2 bases; junction bases not matched to a gene: 6.

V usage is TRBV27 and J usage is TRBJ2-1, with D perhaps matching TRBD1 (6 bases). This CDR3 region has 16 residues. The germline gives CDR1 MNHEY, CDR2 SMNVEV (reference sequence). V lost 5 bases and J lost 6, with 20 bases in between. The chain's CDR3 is CASSPPPPDSGNEQFF. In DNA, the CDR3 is TGTGCCAGCAGTCCGCCCCCCCCGGACAGCGGCAATGAGCAGTTCTTC.

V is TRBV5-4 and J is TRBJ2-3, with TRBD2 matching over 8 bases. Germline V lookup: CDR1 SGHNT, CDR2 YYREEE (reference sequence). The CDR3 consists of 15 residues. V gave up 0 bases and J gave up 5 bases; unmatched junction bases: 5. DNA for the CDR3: TGTGCCAGCAGCTTGGGGCGGGAGGTGGGAGATACGCAGTATTTT. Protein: CASSLGREVGDTQYF.

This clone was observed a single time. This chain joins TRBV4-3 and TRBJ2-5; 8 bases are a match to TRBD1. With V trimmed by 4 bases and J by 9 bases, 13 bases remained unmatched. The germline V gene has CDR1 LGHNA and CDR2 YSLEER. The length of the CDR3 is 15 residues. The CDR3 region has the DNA TGCGCCAGCAGCCCAGAGACAGGGGAGTACGTGGCCCAGTACTTC. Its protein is CASSPETGEYVAQYF.

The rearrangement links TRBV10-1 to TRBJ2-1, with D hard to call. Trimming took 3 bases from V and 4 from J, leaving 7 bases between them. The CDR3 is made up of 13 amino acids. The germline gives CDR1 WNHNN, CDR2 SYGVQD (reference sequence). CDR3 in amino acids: CASSEDSYNEQFF. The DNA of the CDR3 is TGCGCCAGCAGTGAAGACTCGTACAATGAGCAGTTCTTC.

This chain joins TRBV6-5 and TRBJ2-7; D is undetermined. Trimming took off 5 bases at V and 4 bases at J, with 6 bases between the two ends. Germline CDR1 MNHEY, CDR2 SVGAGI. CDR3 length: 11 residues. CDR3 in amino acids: CASSPSYEQYF. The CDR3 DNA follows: TGTGCCAGCAGTCCATCATACGAGCAGTACTTC.

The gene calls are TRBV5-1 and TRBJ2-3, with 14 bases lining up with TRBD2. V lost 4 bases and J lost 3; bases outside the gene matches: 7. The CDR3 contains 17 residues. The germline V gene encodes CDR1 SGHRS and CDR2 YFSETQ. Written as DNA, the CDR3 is TGCGCCAGCAGCCCTGGCTGGACTAGCGGGAGGACAGATACGCAGTATTTT. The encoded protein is CASSPGWTSGRTDTQYF.

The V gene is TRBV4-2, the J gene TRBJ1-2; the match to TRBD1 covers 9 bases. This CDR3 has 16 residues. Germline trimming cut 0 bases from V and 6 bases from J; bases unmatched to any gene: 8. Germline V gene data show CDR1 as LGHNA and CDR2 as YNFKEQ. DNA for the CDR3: TGTGCCAGCAGCCAAGACGCTCCGGGACAGGGAAATGGCTACACCTTC. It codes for CASSQDAPGQGNGYTF.

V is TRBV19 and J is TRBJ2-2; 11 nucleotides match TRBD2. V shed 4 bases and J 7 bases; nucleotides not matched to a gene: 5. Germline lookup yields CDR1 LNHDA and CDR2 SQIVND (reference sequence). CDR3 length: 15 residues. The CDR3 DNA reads TGTGCCAGTAGTACCGGGACTAGCGGATACGGGGAGCTGTTTTTT. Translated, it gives CASSTGTSGYGELFF.

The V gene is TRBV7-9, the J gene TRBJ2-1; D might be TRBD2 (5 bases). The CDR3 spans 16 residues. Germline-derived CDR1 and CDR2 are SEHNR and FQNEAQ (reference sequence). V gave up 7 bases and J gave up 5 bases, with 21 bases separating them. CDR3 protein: CASTSLDLLGNNEQFF. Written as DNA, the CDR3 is TGTGCCAGCACCTCACTAGACCTACTGGGAAACAATGAGCAGTTCTTC.

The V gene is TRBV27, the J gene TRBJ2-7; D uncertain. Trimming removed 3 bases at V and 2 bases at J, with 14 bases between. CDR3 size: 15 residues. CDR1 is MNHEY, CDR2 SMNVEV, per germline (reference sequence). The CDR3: CASSFSVSGTYEQYF. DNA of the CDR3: TGTGCCAGCAGTTTCTCCGTGAGTGGTACCTACGAGCAGTACTTC.

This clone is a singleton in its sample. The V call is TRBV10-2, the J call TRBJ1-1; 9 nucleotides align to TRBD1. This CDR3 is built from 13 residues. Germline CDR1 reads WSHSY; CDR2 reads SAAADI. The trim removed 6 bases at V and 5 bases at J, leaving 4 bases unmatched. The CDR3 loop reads CASSEQGATEAFF. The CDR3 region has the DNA TGCGCCAGCAGCGAACAGGGGGCGACTGAAGCTTTCTTT.

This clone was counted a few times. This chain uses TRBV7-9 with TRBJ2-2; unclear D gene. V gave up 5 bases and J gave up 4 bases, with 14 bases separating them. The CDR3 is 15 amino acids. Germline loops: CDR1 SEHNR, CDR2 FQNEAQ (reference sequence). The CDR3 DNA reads TGTGCCAGCAGCCCCACAGCTGTGCCCACCGGGGAGCTGTTTTTT. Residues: CASSPTAVPTGELFF. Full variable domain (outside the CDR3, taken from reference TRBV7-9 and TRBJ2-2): DTGVSQNPRHKITKRGQNVTFRCDPISEHNRLYWYRQTLGQGPEFLTYFQNEAQLEKSRLLSDRFSAERPKGSFSTLEIQRTEQGDSAMYLCASSPTAVPTGELFFGEGSRLTVL.

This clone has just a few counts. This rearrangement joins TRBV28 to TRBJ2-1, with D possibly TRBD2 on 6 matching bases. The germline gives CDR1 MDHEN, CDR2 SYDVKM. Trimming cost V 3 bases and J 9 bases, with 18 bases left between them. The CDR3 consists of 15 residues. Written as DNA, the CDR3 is TGTGCCAGCAGTTTGGAACTAGCCCCACTGGGTGAGCAGTTCTTC. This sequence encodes CASSLELAPLGEQFF.

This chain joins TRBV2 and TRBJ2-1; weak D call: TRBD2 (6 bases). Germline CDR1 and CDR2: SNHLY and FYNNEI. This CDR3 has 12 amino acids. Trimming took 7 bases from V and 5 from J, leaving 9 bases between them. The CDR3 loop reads CASMGLNNEQFF. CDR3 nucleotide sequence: TGTGCCAGCATGGGACTGAACAATGAGCAGTTCTTC.

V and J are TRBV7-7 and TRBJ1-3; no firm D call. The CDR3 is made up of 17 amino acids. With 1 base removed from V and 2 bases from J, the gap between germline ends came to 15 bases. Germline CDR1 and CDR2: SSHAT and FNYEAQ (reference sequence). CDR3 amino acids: CASSLVMAGSTGNTIYF. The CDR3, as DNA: TGTGCCAGCAGCTTAGTTATGGCGGGGAGCACTGGAAACACCATATATTTT.

The CDR3 protein is CASSLGFANEKLFF. CDR3 DNA: TGTGCCAGCAGCTTAGGTTTCGCTAATGAAAAACTGTTTTTT. The chain joins TRBV7-6 to TRBJ1-4, with no clear D. Trimming shortened V by 1 base and J by 3 bases, and 6 bases separated the two germline ends. The CDR3 contains 14 residues. Germline V gene sequence: CDR1 SGHVS, CDR2 FNYEAQ. Variable domain in full (rest from reference TRBV7-6 and TRBJ1-4): GAGVSQSPRYKVTKRGQDVALRCDPISGHVSLYWYRQALGQGPEFLTYFNYEAQQDKSGLPNDRFSAERPEGSISTLTIQRTEQRDSAMYRCASSLGFANEKLFFGSGTQLSVL.

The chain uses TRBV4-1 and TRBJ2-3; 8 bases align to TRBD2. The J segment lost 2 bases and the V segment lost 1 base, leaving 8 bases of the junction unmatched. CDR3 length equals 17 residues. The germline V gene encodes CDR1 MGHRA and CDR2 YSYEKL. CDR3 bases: TGCGCCAGCAGCCAAGGAATAGGGACTAGGTCCACAGATACGCAGTATTTT. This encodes CASSQGIGTRSTDTQYF.

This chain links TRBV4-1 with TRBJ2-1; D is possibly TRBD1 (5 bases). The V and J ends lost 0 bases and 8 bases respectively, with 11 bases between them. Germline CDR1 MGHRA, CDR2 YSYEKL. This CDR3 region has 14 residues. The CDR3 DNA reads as TGCGCCAGCAGCCAAGAGCCGGTAGGGGATGAGCAGTTCTTC. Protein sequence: CASSQEPVGDEQFF.

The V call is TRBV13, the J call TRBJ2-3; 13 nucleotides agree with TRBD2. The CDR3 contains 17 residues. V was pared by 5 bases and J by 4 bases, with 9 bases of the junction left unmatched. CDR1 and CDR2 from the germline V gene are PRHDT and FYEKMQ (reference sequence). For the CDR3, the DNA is TGTGCCAGCAGCCAACGGACTAGCGGGAGTACGGCAGATACGCAGTATTTT. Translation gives CASSQRTSGSTADTQYF.